The source of this T cell receptor beta chain is a study of blood T cell repertoires in COVID-19. Study at large: Nucleic acid was either cDNA or gDNA, and it came from T cells, B-cell-depleted T cells, or PBMCs.

Authors' data handling: Amplification of reference gene primers provided the estimated nucleated cell counts. Measured with immunoSEQ multiplex PCR; TCRdb has only the in-frame clones, and not every one. The DNA gave D and trimming, while V, J and clone size come from that table. The table has about 310,000 clones, around 87% seen once. What was sequenced was peripheral blood. This TCR was sampled from a woman in her forties or fifties who had recovered from COVID-19.

The CDR3: CASSPVLRENSPLHF. The CDR3 region has the DNA TGCGCCAGCAGCCCTGTACTCCGAGAAAATTCACCCCTCCACTTT. J is TRBJ1-6 and V is TRBV4-1, with no clear D. Germline V gene sequence: CDR1 MGHRA, CDR2 YSYEKL. Trimming cost V 4 bases and J 7 bases, with 14 bases left between them. This CDR3 has 15 amino acids.